The 4 T cell receptor beta chains reported below all come from one sample, sequenced in a study of T cell responses to AZD1222 COVID-19 vaccine. TCRdb's copy holds only in-frame clones and misses some; the assay was immunoSEQ multiplex PCR. The sample includes 130,000 to 150,000 clones, about 91% of them seen just once. The material was peripheral blood, obtained on day 0 of AZD1222 vaccination. The receptors here all came from an adult in good health.

This chain joins TRBV3-1 (or the pseudogene TRBV3-2) and TRBJ2-7; D gene ambiguous. The V end lost 0 bases, the J end lost 3 bases, and 9 bases lay between the germline ends. This CDR3 contains 14 residues. Germline assignment: CDR1 LGHDT and CDR2 YNNKEL (reference sequence). The CDR3: CASSQDLVGYEQYF. The CDR3 coding sequence is TGTGCCAGCAGCCAAGACCTCGTCGGCTACGAGCAGTACTTC.

The rearrangement links TRBV9 to TRBJ2-5; maybe TRBD2 (6 bases). Germline V gene sequence: CDR1 SGDLS, CDR2 YYNGEE. The CDR3 length is 16 residues. Trimming stripped 1 base from V and 5 bases from J, with 18 bases between. The CDR3 nucleotides are TGTGCCAGCAGCGTAAGCCCCCCGGGCGGGGTTGAGACCCAGTACTTC. It specifies CASSVSPPGGVETQYF.

The chain has TRBV21-1 and TRBJ1-6. TRBV21-1 is a documented pseudogene. This CDR3 has 13 amino acids. In nucleotides, the CDR3 is TGTGCCAGCAGCAAATCCCCTAATTCACCCCTCCACTTT. Translating gives CASSKSPNSPLHF.

This clone was detected a few times. The V gene is TRBV5-5, the J gene TRBJ1-5; TRBD1 might be the D (5 bases). The CDR3 totals 14 residues. V gave up 3 bases and J gave up 4 bases, with 11 bases separating them. Germline assignment: CDR1 SGHKS and CDR2 YYEKEE (reference sequence). The CDR3 DNA reads TGTGCCAGCAGCTCCCGGGACGGAAATCAGCCCCAGCATTTT. Protein product: CASSSRDGNQPQHF. The full variable domain, its missing parts supplied by reference TRBV5-5 and TRBJ1-5, is DAGVTQSPTHLIKTRGQQVTLRCSPISGHKSVSWYQQVLGQGPQFIFQYYEKEERGRGNFPDRFSARQFPNYSSELNVNALLLGDSALYLCASSSRDGNQPQHFGDGTRLSIL.